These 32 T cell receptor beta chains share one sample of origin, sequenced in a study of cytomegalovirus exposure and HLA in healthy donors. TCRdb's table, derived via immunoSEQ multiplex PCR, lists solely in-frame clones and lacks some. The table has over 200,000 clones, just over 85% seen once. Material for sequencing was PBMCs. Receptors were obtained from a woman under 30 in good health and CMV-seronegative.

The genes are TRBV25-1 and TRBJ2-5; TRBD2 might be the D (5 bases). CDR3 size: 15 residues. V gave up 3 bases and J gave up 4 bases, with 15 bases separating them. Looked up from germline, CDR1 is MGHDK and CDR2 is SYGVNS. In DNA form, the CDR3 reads TGTGCCAGCAGTGATGGAGTCGGGGTCGGAGAGACCCAGTACTTC. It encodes CASSDGVGVGETQYF. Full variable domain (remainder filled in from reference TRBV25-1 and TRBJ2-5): EADIYQTPRYLVIGTGKKITLECSQTMGHDKMYWYQQDPGMELHLIHYSYGVNSTEKGDLSSESTVSRIRTEHFPLTLESARPSHTSQYLCASSDGVGVGETQYFGPGTRLLVL.

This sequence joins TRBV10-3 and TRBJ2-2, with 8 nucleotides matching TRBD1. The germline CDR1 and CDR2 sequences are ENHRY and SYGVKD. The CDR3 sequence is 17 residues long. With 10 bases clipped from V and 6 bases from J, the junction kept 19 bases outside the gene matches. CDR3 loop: CATTDGQGIPFPGELFF. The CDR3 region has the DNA TGTGCCACCACCGATGGACAGGGTATCCCATTCCCCGGGGAGCTGTTTTTT.

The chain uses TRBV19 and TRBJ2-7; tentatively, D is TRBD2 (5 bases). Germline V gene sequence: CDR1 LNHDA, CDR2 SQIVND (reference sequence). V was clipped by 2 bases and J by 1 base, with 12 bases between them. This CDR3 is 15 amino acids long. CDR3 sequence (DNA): TGTGCCAGTAGTATATTTGCGGGCCCATCCTACGAGCAGTACTTC. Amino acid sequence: CASSIFAGPSYEQYF.

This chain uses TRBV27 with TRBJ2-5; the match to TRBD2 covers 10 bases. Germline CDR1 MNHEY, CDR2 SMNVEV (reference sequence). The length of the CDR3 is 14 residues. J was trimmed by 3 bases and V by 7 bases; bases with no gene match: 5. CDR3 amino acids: CASTSLAGEETQYF. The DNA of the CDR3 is TGTGCCAGCACAAGCCTAGCGGGAGAAGAGACCCAGTACTTC.

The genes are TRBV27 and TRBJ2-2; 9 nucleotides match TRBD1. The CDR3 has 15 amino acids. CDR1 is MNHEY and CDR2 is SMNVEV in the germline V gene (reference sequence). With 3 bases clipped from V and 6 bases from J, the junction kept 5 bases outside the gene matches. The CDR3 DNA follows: TGTGCCAGCAGTTTTGACAGGGGGAGTGCCGGGGAGCTGTTTTTT. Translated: CASSFDRGSAGELFF.

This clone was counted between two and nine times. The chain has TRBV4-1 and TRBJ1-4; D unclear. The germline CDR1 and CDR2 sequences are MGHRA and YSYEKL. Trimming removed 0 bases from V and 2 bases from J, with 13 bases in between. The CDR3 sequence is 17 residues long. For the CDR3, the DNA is TGCGCCAGCAGCCAAGACGCGACACAGTTCACTAATGAAAAACTGTTTTTT. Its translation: CASSQDATQFTNEKLFF.

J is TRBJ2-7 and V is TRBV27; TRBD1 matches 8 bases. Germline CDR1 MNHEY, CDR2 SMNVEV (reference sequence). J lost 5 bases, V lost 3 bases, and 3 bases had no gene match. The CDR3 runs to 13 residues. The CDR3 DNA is TGTGCCAGCAGTTTCGACAGGGGCAACGAGCAGTACTTC. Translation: CASSFDRGNEQYF.

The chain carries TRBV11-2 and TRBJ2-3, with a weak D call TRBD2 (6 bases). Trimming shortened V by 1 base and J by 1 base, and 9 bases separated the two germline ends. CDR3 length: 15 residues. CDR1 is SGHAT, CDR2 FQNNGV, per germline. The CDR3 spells CASSLGSSGTDTQYF. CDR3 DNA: TGTGCCAGCAGCTTAGGGTCTAGCGGCACAGATACGCAGTATTTT.

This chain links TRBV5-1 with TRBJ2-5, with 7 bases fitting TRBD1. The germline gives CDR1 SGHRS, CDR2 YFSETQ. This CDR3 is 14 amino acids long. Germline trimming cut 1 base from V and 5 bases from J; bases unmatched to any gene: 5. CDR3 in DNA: TGCGCCAGCAGCTTGATAACAGGGGAGGAGACCCAGTACTTC. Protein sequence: CASSLITGEETQYF.

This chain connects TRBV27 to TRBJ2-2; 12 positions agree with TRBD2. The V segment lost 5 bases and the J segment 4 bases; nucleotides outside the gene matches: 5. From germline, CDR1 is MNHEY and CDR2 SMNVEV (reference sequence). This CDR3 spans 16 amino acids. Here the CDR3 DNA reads TGTGCCAGCAGTCCAGGACTAGCGGGATCCACCGGGGAGCTGTTTTTT. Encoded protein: CASSPGLAGSTGELFF.

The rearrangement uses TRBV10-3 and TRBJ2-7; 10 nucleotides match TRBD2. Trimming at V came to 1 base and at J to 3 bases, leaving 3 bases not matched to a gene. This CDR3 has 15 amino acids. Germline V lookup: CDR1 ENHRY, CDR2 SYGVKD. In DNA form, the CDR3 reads TGTGCCATCAGTGAGTGGGCTAGCGGGAGCTACGAGCAGTACTTC. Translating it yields CAISEWASGSYEQYF.

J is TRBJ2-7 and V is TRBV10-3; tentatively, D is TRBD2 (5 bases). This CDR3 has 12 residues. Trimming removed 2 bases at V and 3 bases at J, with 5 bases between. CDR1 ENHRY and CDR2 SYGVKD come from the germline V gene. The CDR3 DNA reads TGTGCCATCAGTGAGGCGGGCTACGAGCAGTACTTC. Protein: CAISEAGYEQYF.

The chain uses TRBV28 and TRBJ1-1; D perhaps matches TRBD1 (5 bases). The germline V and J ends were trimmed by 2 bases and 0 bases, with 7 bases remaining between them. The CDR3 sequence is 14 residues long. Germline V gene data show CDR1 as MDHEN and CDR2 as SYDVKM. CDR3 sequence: CASSLPGMNTEAFF. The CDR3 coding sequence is TGTGCCAGCAGTTTACCAGGGATGAACACTGAAGCTTTCTTT.

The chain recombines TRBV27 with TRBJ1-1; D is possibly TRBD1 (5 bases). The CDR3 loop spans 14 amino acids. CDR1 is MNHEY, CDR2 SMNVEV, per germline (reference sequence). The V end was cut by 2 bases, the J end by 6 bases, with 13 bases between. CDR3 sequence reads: CASSLGGGGAEAFF. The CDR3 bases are TGTGCCAGCAGTTTAGGGGGGGGAGGGGCTGAAGCTTTCTTT.

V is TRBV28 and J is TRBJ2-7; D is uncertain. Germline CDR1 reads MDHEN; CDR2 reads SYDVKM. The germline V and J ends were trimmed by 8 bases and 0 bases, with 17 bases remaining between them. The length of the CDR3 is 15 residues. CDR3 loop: CASRIAQTGSYEQYF. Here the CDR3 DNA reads TGTGCCAGCCGAATAGCCCAAACCGGCTCCTACGAGCAGTACTTC.

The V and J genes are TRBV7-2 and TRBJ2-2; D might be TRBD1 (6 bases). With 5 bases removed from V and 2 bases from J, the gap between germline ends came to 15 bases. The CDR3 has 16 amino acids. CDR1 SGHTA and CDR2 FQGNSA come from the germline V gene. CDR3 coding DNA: TGTGCCAGCAGCCCGAGAATCGGGACAAACACCGGGGAGCTGTTTTTT. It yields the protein CASSPRIGTNTGELFF.

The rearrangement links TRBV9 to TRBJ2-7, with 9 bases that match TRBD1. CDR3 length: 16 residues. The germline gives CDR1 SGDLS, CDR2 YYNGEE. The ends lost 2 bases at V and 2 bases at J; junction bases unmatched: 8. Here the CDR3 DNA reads TGTGCCAGCAGCGTCTTGGGACAGGGTCCCCCCTACGAGCAGTACTTC. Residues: CASSVLGQGPPYEQYF. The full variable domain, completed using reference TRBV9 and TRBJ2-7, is DSGVTQTPKHLITATGQRVTLRCSPRSGDLSVYWYQQSLDQGLQFLIQYYNGEERAKGNILERFSAQQFPDLHSELNLSSLELGDSALYFCASSVLGQGPPYEQYFGPGTRLTVT.

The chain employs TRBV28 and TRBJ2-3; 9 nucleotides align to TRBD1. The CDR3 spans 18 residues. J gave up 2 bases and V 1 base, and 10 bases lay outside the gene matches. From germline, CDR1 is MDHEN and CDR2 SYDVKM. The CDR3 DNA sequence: TGTGCCAGCAGTTTATTTTACGGGGGACAGGGTATCACAGATACGCAGTATTTT. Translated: CASSLFYGGQGITDTQYF.

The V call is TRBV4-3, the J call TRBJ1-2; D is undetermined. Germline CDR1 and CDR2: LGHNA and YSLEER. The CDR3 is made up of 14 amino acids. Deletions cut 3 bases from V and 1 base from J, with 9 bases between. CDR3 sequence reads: CASSQTKVNYGYTF. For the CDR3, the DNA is TGCGCCAGCAGCCAGACAAAGGTTAACTATGGCTACACCTTC.

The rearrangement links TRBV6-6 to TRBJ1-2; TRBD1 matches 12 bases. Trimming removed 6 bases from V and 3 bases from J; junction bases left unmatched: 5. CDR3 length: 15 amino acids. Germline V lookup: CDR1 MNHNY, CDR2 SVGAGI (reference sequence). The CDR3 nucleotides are TGTGCCAGCAGCGGGACAGGGGGCGCTCACTATGGCTACACCTTC. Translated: CASSGTGGAHYGYTF.

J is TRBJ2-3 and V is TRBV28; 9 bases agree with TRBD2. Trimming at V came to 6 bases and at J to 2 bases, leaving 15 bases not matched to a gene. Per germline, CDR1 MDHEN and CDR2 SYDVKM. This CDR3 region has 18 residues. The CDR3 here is CASSFVSGRTLPTDTQYF. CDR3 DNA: TGTGCCAGCAGCTTCGTCAGCGGGAGGACCCTACCCACAGATACGCAGTATTTT. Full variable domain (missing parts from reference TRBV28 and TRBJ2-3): DVKVTQSSRYLVKRTGEKVFLECVQDMDHENMFWYRQDPGLGLRLIYFSYDVKMKEKGDIPEGYSVSREKKERFSLILESASTNQTSMYLCASSFVSGRTLPTDTQYFGPGTRLTVL.

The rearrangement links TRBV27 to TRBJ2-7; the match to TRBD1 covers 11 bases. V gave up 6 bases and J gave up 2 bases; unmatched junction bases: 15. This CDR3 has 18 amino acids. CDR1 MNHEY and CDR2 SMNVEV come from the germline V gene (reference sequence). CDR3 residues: CASSPGTGGSGGTYEQYF. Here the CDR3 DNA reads TGTGCCAGCAGCCCCGGGACAGGGGGAAGCGGGGGGACCTACGAGCAGTACTTC.

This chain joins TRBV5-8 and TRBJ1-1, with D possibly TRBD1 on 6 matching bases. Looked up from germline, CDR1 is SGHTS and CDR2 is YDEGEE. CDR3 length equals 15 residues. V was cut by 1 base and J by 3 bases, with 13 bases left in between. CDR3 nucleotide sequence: TGTGCCAGCAGCTTGAGGGGCAGGGGAGACACTGAAGCTTTCTTT. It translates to CASSLRGRGDTEAFF.

CDR3 sequence reads: CASSSRLERAYEQYF. The CDR3 bases are TGTGCCAGCAGTTCGCGACTAGAGAGGGCCTACGAGCAGTACTTC. The rearrangement joins TRBV28 to TRBJ2-7; weak D call: TRBD2 (6 bases). Germline assignment: CDR1 MDHEN and CDR2 SYDVKM. The CDR3 extends over 15 amino acids. V was cut by 4 bases and J by 2 bases, with 15 bases left in between. The whole variable domain, filled in from reference TRBV28 and TRBJ2-7, reads DVKVTQSSRYLVKRTGEKVFLECVQDMDHENMFWYRQDPGLGLRLIYFSYDVKMKEKGDIPEGYSVSREKKERFSLILESASTNQTSMYLCASSSRLERAYEQYFGPGTRLTVT.

The CDR3 DNA reads TGTGCCAGCAGTTTCGGTCCGGGGGAATTGGGTCAGCCCCAGCATTTT. Its translation: CASSFGPGELGQPQHF. This rearrangement joins TRBV27 to TRBJ1-5, with D maybe TRBD1 (5 bases). CDR3 length equals 16 residues. CDR1 MNHEY and CDR2 SMNVEV come from the germline V gene (reference sequence). V was cut by 3 bases and J by 6 bases, with 18 bases left in between.

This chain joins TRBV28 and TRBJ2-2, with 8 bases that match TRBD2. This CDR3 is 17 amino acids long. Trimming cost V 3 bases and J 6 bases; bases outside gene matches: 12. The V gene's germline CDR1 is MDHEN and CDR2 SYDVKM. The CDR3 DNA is TGTGCCAGCAGTTTCCCCAGGAGCGGGAGAAGGGCCGGGGAGCTGTTTTTT. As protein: CASSFPRSGRRAGELFF.

The CDR3 is CASSKGQSNYGYTF. CDR3 DNA sequence: TGTGCCAGCAGCAAGGGACAGTCTAACTATGGCTACACCTTC. V is TRBV5-5 and J is TRBJ1-2; 7 bases line up with TRBD1. In germline, CDR1 is SGHKS, CDR2 YYEKEE (reference sequence). The CDR3 runs to 14 residues. The J segment lost 0 bases and the V segment lost 4 bases, leaving 3 bases of the junction unmatched. Complete variable domain (other parts from reference TRBV5-5 and TRBJ1-2): DAGVTQSPTHLIKTRGQQVTLRCSPISGHKSVSWYQQVLGQGPQFIFQYYEKEERGRGNFPDRFSARQFPNYSSELNVNALLLGDSALYLCASSKGQSNYGYTFGSGTRLTVV.

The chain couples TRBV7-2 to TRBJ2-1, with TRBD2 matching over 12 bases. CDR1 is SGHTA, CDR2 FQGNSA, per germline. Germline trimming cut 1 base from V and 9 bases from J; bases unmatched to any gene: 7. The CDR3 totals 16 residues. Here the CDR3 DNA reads TGTGCCAGCAGCTTAGTAGTCCTAGCGGGAGGGATTGAGCAGTTCTTC. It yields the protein CASSLVVLAGGIEQFF.

The CDR3 DNA reads TGTGCCTCTCAACGATCTAGCGGGAGGTACGAGCAGTACTTC. Its translation is CASQRSSGRYEQYF. The genes are TRBV28 and TRBJ2-7; 11 nucleotides line up with TRBD2. Germline CDR1 is MDHEN and CDR2 is SYDVKM. The trim removed 11 bases at V and 4 bases at J, leaving 10 bases unmatched. This CDR3 is 14 amino acids long.

CDR3 sequence: CASSLDRGGYTF. The CDR3 DNA reads TGTGCCAGCAGCTTAGACAGGGGTGGCTACACCTTC. This sequence joins TRBV11-2 and TRBJ1-2, with D maybe TRBD1 (6 bases). Deletions cut 0 bases from V and 7 bases from J, with 6 bases between. CDR1 and CDR2 (germline): SGHAT, FQNNGV. The CDR3 is 12 residues long. The whole variable domain, filled in from reference TRBV11-2 and TRBJ1-2, reads EAGVAQSPRYKIIEKRQSVAFWCNPISGHATLYWYQQILGQGPKLLIQFQNNGVVDDSQLPKDRFSAERLKGVDSTLKIQPAKLEDSAVYLCASSLDRGGYTFGSGTRLTVV.

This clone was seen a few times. The CDR3: CASSFSGQGDEKLFF. The DNA of the CDR3 is TGTGCCAGCAGTTTTTCGGGACAGGGAGACGAAAAACTGTTTTTT. The V and J genes are TRBV28 and TRBJ1-4; 9 nucleotides align to TRBD1. With 3 bases clipped from V and 8 bases from J, the junction kept 7 bases outside the gene matches. The CDR3 contains 15 residues. From germline, CDR1 is MDHEN and CDR2 SYDVKM.

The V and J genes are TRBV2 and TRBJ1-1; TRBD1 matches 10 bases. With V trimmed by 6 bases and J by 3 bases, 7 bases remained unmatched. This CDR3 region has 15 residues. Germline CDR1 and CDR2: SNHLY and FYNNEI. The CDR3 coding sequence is TGTGCCAGCAGGGAAAGGACAGGGGGAGACACTGAAGCTTTCTTT. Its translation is CASRERTGGDTEAFF.